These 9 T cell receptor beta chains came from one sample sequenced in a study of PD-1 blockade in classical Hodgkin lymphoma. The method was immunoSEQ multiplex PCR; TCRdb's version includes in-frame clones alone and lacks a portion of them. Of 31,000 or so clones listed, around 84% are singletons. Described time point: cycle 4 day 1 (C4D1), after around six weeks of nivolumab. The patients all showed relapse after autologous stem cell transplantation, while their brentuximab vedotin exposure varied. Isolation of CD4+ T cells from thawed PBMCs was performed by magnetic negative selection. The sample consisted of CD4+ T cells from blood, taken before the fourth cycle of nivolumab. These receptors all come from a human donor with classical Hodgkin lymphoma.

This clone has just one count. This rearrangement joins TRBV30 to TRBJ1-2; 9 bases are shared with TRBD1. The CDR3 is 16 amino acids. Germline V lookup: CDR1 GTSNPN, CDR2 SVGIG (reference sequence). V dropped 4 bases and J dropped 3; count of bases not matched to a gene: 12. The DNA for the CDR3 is TGTGCCTGGATTCGGCCAGGGACAGGGTACGACTATGGCTACACCTTC. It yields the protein CAWIRPGTGYDYGYTF. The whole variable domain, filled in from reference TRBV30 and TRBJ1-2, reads SQTIHQWPATLVQPVGSPLSLECTVEGTSNPNLYWYRQAAGRGLQLLFYSVGIGQISSEVPQNLSASRPQDRQFILSSKKLLLSDSGFYLCAWIRPGTGYDYGYTFGSGTRLTVV.

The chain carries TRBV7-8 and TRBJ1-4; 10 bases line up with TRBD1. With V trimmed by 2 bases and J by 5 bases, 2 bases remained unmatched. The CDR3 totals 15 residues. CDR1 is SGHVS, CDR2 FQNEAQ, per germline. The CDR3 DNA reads TGTGCCAGCAGCTTAACGGGACAGGGGAATGAAAAACTGTTTTTT. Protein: CASSLTGQGNEKLFF.

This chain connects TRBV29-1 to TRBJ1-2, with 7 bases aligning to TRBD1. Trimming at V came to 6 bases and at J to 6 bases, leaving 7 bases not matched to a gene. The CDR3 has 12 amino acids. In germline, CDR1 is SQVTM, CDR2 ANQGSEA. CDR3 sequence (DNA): TGCAGCGTCGCCGGGACAGCGGATGGCTACACCTTC. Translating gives CSVAGTADGYTF.

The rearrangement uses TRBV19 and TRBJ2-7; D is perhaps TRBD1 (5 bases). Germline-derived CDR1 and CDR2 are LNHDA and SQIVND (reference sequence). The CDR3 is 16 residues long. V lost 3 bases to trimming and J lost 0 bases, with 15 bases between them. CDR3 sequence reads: CASSISSGFSSYEQYF. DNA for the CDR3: TGTGCCAGTAGTATCTCCTCAGGGTTTAGCTCCTACGAGCAGTACTTC.

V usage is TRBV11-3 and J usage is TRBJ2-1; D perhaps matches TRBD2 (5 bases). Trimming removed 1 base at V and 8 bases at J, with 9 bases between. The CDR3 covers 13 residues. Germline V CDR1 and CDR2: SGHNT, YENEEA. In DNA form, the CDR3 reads TGTGCCAGCAGCTTAGGAGGCGGGTATGAGCAGTTCTTC. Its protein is CASSLGGGYEQFF.

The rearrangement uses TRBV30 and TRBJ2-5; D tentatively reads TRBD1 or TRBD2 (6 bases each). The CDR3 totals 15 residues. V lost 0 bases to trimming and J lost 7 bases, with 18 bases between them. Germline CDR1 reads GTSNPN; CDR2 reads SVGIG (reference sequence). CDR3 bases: TGTGCCTGGAGTGTACCATCGGGGGCCCCGGGGACCCAGTACTTC. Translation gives CAWSVPSGAPGTQYF.

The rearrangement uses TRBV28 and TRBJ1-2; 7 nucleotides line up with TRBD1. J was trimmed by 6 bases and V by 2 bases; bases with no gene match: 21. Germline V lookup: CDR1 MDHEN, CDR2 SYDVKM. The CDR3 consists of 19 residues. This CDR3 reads CASSLLTGPLTGLKDGYTF. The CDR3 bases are TGTGCCAGCAGTTTACTTACCGGCCCCCTGACAGGGCTCAAAGATGGCTACACCTTC.

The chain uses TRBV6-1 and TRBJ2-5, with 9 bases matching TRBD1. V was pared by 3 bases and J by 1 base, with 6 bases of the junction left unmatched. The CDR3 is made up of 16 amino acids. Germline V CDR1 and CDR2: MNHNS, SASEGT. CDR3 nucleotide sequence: TGTGCCAGCAGTGAGTACAGGGGGCTCGGCCAAGAGACCCAGTACTTC. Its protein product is CASSEYRGLGQETQYF.

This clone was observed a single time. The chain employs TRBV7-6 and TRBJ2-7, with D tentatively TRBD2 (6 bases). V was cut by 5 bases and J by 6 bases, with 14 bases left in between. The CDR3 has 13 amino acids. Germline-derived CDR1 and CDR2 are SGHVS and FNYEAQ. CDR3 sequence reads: CASSVEQGGEQYF. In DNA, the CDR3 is TGTGCCAGCAGCGTCGAGCAGGGAGGCGAGCAGTACTTC.